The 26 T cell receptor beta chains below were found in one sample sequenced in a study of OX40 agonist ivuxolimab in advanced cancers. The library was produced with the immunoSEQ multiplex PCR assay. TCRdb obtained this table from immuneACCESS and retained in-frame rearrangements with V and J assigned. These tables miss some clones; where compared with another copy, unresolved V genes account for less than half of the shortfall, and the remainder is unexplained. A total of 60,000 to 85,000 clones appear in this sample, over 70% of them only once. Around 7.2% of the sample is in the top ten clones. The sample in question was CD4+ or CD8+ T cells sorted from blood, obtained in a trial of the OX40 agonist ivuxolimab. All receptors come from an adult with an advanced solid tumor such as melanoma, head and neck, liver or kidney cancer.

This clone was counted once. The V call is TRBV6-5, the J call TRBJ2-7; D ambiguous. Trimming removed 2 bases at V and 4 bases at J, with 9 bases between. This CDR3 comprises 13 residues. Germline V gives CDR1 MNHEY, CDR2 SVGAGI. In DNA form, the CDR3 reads TGTGCCAGCAGTTACCGAGACCATTACGAGCAGTACTTC. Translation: CASSYRDHYEQYF.

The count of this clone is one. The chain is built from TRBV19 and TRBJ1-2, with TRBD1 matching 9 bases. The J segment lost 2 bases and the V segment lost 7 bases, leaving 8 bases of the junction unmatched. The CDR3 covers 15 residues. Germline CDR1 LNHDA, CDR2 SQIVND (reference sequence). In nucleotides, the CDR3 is TGTGCCAGTAACCAGGGACAGGGTAAGAACTATGGCTACACCTTC. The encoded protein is CASNQGQGKNYGYTF.

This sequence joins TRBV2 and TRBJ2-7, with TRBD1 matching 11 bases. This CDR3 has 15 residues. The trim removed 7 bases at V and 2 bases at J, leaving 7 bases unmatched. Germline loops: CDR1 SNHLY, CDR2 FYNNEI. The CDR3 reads CASTGRDRGTYEQYF. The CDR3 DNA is TGTGCCAGCACCGGCAGGGACAGGGGGACCTACGAGCAGTACTTC. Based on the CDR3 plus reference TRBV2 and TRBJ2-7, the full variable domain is EPEVTQTPSHQVTQMGQEVILRCVPISNHLYFYWYRQILGQKVEFLVSFYNNEISEKSEIFDDQFSVERPDGSNFTLKIRSTKLEDSAMYFCASTGRDRGTYEQYFGPGTRLTVT.

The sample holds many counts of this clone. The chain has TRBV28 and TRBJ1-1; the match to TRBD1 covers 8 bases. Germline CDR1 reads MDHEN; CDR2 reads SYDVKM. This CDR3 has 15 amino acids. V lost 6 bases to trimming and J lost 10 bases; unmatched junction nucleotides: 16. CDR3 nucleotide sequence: TGTGCCAGCAGCCCGACCCTCGGGACAGGAGGTAGAGCTTTCTTT. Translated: CASSPTLGTGGRAFF.

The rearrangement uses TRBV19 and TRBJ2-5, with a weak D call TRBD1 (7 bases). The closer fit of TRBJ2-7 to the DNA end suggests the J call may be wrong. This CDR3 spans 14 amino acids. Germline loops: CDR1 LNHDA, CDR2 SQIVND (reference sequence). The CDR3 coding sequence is TGTGCCAGTAGTATAGGCGGGACAGCCTACGAGCAGTACTTC. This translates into CASSIGGTAYEQYF.

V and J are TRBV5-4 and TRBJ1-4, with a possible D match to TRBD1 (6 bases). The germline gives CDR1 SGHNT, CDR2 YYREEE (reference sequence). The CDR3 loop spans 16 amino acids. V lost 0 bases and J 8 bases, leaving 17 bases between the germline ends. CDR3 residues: CASSLAGAGDDEKLFF. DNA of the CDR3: TGTGCCAGCAGCTTGGCCGGGGCAGGGGACGACGAAAAACTGTTTTTT.

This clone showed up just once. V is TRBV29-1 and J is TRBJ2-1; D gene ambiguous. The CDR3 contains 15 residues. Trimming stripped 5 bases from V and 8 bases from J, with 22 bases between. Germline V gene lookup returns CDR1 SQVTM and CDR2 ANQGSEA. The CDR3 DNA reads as TGCAGCGTTTCACACTCGGAGAGGTCGGTCGATGAGCAGTTCTTC. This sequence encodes CSVSHSERSVDEQFF.

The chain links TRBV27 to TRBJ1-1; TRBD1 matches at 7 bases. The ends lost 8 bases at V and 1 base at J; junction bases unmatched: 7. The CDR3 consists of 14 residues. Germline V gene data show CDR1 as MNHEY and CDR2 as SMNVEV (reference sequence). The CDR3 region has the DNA TGTGCCAGCCGCTCCCGGACAGGGAACACTGAAGCTTTCTTT. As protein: CASRSRTGNTEAFF.

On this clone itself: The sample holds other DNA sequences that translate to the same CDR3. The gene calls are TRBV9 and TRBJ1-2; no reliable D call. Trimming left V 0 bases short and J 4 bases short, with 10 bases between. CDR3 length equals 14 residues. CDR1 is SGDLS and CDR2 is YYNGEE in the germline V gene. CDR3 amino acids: CASSVARESYGYTF. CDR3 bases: TGTGCCAGCAGCGTAGCTCGGGAGTCCTATGGCTACACCTTC.

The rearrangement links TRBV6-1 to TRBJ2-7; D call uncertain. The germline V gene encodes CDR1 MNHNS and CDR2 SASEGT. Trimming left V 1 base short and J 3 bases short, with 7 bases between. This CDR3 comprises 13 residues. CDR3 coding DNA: TGTGCCAGCAGTGAAGTCAGGATCTACGAGCAGTACTTC. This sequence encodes CASSEVRIYEQYF.

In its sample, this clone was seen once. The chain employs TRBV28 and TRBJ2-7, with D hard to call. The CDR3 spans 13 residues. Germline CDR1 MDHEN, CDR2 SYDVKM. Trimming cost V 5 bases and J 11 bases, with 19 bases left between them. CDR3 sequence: CASSPWSGDLKYF. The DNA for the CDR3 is TGTGCCAGCAGTCCCTGGTCTGGGGATCTTAAGTACTTC.

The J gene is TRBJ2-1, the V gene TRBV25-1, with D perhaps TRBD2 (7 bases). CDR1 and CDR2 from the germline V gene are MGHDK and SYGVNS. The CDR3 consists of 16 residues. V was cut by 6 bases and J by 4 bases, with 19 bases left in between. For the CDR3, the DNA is TGTGCCAGCAGCCAGCAAGGGGGAGGGTTTTACAATGAGCAGTTCTTC. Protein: CASSQQGGGFYNEQFF.

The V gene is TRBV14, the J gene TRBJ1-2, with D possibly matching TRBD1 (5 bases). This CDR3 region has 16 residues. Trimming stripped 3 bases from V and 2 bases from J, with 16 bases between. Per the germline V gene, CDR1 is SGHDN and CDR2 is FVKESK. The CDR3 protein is CASSQRAGRSNYGYTF. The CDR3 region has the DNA TGTGCCAGCAGCCAGAGGGCAGGGCGGTCCAACTATGGCTACACCTTC.

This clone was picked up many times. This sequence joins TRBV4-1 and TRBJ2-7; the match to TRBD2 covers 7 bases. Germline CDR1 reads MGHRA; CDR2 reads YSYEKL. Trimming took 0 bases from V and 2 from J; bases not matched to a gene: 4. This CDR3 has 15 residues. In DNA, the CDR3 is TGCGCCAGCAGCCAAGATCCTAGCGGTCCCTACGAGCAGTACTTC. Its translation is CASSQDPSGPYEQYF.

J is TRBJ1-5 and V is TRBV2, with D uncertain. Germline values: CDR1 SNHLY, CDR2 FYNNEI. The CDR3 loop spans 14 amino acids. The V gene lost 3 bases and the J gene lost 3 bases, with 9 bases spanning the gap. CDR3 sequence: CASSDVVSNQPQHF. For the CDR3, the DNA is TGTGCCAGCAGTGACGTGGTCTCCAATCAGCCCCAGCATTTT.

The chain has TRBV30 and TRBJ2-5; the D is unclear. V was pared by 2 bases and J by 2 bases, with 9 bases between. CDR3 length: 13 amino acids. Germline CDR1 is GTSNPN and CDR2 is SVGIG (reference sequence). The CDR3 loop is CAWSYTSQETQYF. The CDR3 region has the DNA TGTGCCTGGAGTTACACCTCTCAAGAGACCCAGTACTTC. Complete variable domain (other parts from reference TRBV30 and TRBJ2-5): SQTIHQWPATLVQPVGSPLSLECTVEGTSNPNLYWYRQAAGRGLQLLFYSVGIGQISSEVPQNLSASRPQDRQFILSSKKLLLSDSGFYLCAWSYTSQETQYFGPGTRLLVL.

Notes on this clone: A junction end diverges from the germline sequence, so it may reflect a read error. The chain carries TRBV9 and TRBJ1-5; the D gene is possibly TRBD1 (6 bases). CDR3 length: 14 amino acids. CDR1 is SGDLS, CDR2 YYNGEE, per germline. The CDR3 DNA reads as TGTGCCAGCAGCCAACATAGTGGGGGCCAGCCAGACGTTTTT. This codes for CASSQHSGGQPDVF.

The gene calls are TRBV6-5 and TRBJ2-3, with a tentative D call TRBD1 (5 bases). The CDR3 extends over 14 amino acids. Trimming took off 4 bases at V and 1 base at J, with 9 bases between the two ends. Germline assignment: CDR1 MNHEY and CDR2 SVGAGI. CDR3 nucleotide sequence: TGTGCCAGCAGTTCCCAGGGTGGCACAGATACGCAGTATTTT. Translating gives CASSSQGGTDTQYF.

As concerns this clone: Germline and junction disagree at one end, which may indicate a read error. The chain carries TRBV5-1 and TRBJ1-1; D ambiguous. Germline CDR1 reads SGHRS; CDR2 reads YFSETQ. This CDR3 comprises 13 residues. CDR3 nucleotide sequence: TGCGCCGGCAGCACCAGTGAGGGCACTGAAGCTTTCTTT. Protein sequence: CAGSTSEGTEAFF.

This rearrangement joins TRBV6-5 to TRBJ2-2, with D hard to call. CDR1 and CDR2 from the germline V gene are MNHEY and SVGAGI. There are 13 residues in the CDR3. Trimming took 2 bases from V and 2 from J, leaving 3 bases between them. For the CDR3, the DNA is TGTGCCAGCAGTTACGTAAACACCGGGGAGCTGTTTTTT. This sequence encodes CASSYVNTGELFF.

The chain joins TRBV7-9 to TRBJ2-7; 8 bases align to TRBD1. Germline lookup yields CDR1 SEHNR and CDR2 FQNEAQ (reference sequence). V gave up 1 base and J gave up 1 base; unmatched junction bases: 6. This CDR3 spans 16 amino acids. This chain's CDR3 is CASSLEGTGRSYEQYF. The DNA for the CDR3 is TGTGCCAGCAGCTTAGAGGGGACAGGTCGATCCTACGAGCAGTACTTC.

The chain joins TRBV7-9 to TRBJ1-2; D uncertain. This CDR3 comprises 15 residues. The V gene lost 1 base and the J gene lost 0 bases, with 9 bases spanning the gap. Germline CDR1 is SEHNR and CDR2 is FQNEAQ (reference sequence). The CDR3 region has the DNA TGTGCCAGCAGCTTAGGGGGAGCTTCTAACTATGGCTACACCTTC. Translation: CASSLGGASNYGYTF.

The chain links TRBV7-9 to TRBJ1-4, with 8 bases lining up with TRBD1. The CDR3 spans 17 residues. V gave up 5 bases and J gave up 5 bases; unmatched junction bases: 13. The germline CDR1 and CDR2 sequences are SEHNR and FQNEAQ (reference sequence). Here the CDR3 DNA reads TGTGCCAGCAGCGGACGATCAGGGGGCAACCGGAATGAAAAACTGTTTTTT. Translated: CASSGRSGGNRNEKLFF. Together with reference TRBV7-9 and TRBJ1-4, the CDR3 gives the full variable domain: DTGVSQNPRHKITKRGQNVTFRCDPISEHNRLYWYRQTLGQGPEFLTYFQNEAQLEKSRLLSDRFSAERPKGSFSTLEIQRTEQGDSAMYLCASSGRSGGNRNEKLFFGSGTQLSVL.

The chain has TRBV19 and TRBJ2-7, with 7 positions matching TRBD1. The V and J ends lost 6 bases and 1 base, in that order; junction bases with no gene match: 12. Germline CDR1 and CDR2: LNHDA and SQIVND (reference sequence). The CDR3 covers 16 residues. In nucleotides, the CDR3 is TGTGCCAGTAGCTCACCCGGGACAGTTGGATCCTACGAGCAGTACTTC. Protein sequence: CASSSPGTVGSYEQYF.

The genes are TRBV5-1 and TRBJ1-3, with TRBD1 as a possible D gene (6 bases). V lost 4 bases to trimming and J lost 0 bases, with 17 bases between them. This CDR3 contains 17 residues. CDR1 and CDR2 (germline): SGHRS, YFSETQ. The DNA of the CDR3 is TGCGCCAGCAGCCCGCGAGGGGGGGGTAACTCTGGAAACACCATATATTTT. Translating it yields CASSPRGGGNSGNTIYF.

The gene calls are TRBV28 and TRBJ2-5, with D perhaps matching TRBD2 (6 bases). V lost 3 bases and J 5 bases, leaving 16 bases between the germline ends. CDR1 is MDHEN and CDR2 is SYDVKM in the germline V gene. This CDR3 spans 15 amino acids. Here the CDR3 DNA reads TGTGCCAGCAGTTTTAGATTGGGGGGAGGCGAGACCCAGTACTTC. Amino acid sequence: CASSFRLGGGETQYF. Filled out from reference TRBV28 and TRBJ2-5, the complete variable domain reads DVKVTQSSRYLVKRTGEKVFLECVQDMDHENMFWYRQDPGLGLRLIYFSYDVKMKEKGDIPEGYSVSREKKERFSLILESASTNQTSMYLCASSFRLGGGETQYFGPGTRLLVL.